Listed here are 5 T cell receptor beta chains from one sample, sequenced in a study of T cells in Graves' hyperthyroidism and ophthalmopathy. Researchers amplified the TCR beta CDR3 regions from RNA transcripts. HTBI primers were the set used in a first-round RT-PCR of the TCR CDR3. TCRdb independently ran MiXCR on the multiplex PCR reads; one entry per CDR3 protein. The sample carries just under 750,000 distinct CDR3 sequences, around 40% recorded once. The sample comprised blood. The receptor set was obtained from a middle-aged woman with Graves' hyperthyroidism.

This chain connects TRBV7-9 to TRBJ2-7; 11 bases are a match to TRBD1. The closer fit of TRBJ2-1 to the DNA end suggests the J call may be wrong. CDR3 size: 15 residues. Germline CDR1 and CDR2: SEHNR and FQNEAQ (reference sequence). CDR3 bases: TGTGCCAGCAGCTTCGGGGGACAGGGGGGCTATGAGCAGTTCTTC. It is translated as CASSFGGQGGYEQFF.

Here the CDR3 DNA reads TGTGCCAGCAGTAAGCAGGCGTATGGCTACACCTTC. Translating gives CASSKQAYGYTF. The chain carries TRBV28 and TRBJ1-2; no definite D call. Germline-derived CDR1 and CDR2 are MDHEN and SYDVKM. The V gene lost 5 bases and the J gene lost 5 bases, with 9 bases spanning the gap. The CDR3 is made up of 12 amino acids.

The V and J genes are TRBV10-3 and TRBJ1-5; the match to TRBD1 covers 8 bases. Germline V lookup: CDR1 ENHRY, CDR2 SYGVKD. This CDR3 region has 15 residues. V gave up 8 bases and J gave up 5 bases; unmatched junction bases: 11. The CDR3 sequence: CAIGRDRGGDQPQHF. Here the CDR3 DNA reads TGTGCCATCGGGAGAGACAGGGGCGGCGATCAGCCCCAGCATTTT.

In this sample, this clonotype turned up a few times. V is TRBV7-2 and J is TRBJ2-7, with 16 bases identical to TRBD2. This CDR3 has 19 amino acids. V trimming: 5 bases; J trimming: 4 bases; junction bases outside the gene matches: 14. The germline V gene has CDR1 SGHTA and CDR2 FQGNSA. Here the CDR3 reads CASSRRGGTSGRAWYEQYF. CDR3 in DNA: TGTGCCAGCAGCCGAAGAGGTGGGACTAGCGGGAGGGCTTGGTACGAGCAGTACTTC. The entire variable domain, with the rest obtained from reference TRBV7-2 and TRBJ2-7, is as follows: GAGVSQSPSNKVTEKGKDVELRCDPISGHTALYWYRQSLGQGLEFLIYFQGNSAPDKSGLPSDRFSAERTGGSVSTLTIQRTQQEDSAVYLCASSRRGGTSGRAWYEQYFGPGTRLTVT.

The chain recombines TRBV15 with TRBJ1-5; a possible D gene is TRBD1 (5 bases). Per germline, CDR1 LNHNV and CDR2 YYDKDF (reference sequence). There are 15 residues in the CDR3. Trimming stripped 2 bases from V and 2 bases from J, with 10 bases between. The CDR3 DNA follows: TGTGCCACCAGCAGACCACAGGAAGGCAATCAGCCCCAGCATTTT. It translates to CATSRPQEGNQPQHF. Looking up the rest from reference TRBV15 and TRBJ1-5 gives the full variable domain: DAMVIQNPRYQVTQFGKPVTLSCSQTLNHNVMYWYQQKSSQAPKLLFHYYDKDFNNEADTPDNFQSRRPNTSFCFLDIRSPGLGDTAMYLCATSRPQEGNQPQHFGDGTRLSIL.